The 23 T cell receptor beta chains below come from one sample, sequenced in a study of blood T cell repertoires in COVID-19. Repertoires were generated with immunoSEQ multiplex PCR, while TCRdb's copy carries only in-frame clones and drops some. The data contain 200,000 to 250,000 clones, 70% to 90% of them singletons. Sequences were obtained from peripheral blood. The receptors derive from a woman between 65 and 79 years old with COVID-19, enrolled during active disease.

The chain has TRBV5-1 and TRBJ2-3; D might be TRBD2 (7 bases). The germline CDR1 and CDR2 sequences are SGHRS and YFSETQ. The germline V and J ends were trimmed by 4 bases and 3 bases, with 18 bases remaining between them. This CDR3 contains 16 residues. CDR3 amino acids: CASSPSTRGGTDTQYF. In nucleotides, the CDR3 is TGCGCCAGCAGCCCGTCTACAAGGGGGGGAACAGATACGCAGTATTTT.

The rearrangement joins TRBV11-3 to TRBJ2-5, with a tentative D call TRBD2 (5 bases). This CDR3 is 16 amino acids long. Germline CDR1 SGHNT, CDR2 YENEEA. Between the trimmed V and J ends, which lost 0 bases and 3 bases, there was a span of 14 bases. CDR3 protein: CASSLDRGTAEETQYF. The CDR3 DNA sequence: TGTGCCAGCAGCTTAGATCGGGGAACTGCTGAAGAGACCCAGTACTTC.

The rearrangement uses TRBV5-6 and TRBJ1-2; 7 bases align to TRBD1. The CDR3 sequence is 12 residues long. Germline V gives CDR1 SGHDT, CDR2 YYEEEE. Losses at the gene ends were 7 bases for V and 8 bases for J; bases not matched to a gene: 8. The CDR3 sequence: CASGNRGGGYTF. The DNA for the CDR3 is TGTGCCAGCGGAAACAGGGGCGGAGGCTACACCTTC. Full variable domain (rest looked up from reference TRBV5-6 and TRBJ1-2): DAGVTQSPTHLIKTRGQQVTLRCSPKSGHDTVSWYQQALGQGPQFIFQYYEEEERQRGNFPDRFSGHQFPNYSSELNVNALLLGDSALYLCASGNRGGGYTFGSGTRLTVV.

Concerning this clone itself: Given a much more abundant clone one base away, this may be a read error. The sample carries other DNA sequences with the same CDR3. This chain joins TRBV7-8 and TRBJ2-3; 11 bases are shared with TRBD2. This CDR3 has 16 residues. The V gene's germline CDR1 is SGHVS and CDR2 FQNEAQ. The J segment lost 0 bases and the V segment lost 1 base, leaving 0 bases of the junction unmatched. The CDR3 protein is CASSLVAGGSTDTQYF. For the CDR3, the DNA is TGTGCCAGCAGCTTAGTAGCGGGGGGGAGCACAGATACGCAGTATTTT.

Only a few counts were recorded for this clone. The chain couples TRBV7-3 to TRBJ2-7; TRBD2 agrees at 13 bases. This CDR3 contains 15 residues. V dropped 2 bases and J dropped 8; count of bases not matched to a gene: 6. Germline V gene lookup returns CDR1 SGHTA and CDR2 FQGTGA. The CDR3 loop is CASSLPGTSGTKQYF. DNA of the CDR3: TGTGCCAGCAGCTTACCGGGGACTAGCGGGACCAAGCAGTACTTC.

The chain has TRBV9 and TRBJ1-3, with D tentatively TRBD1 (5 bases). V was shortened by 4 bases and J by 2 bases, with 10 bases between the two germline ends. This CDR3 region has 14 residues. Per germline, CDR1 SGDLS and CDR2 YYNGEE. CDR3 residues: CASSPQTAGNTIYF. The CDR3 DNA is TGTGCCAGCAGCCCGCAGACAGCTGGAAACACCATATATTTT.

The gene calls are TRBV2 and TRBJ1-3; no firm D call. CDR1 and CDR2 from the germline V gene are SNHLY and FYNNEI. V was cut by 0 bases and J by 2 bases, with 14 bases left in between. This CDR3 has 17 amino acids. The CDR3 reads CASSEAFGPRPGNTIYF. The CDR3 coding sequence is TGTGCCAGCAGTGAAGCGTTCGGCCCCAGGCCTGGAAACACCATATATTTT.

This rearrangement joins TRBV12-3 or TRBV12-4 to TRBJ1-2, with D unclear. The V end was cut by 2 bases, the J end by 6 bases, with 4 bases between. CDR3 length equals 11 residues. The CDR3 nucleotides read TGTGCCAGCAGTTTATTCGATGGCTACACCTTC. The encoded protein is CASSLFDGYTF.

The CDR3 loop is CASSIGLKQEKLFF. The CDR3 DNA reads TGTGCCAGTAGTATTGGCCTGAAACAGGAAAAACTGTTTTTT. The chain couples TRBV19 to TRBJ1-4; D unclear. Trimming left V 3 bases short and J 8 bases short, with 13 bases between. The CDR3 is 14 amino acids. Germline V gives CDR1 LNHDA, CDR2 SQIVND (reference sequence).

The rearrangement links TRBV5-1 to TRBJ1-4; D perhaps matches TRBD1 (6 bases). V shed 3 bases and J shed 14 bases, with 20 bases lying between them. Germline V gives CDR1 SGHRS, CDR2 YFSETQ. The CDR3 has 14 residues. The CDR3 DNA reads TGCGCCAGCAGCTCCGGGACACCAGGGAGTGGGCTGTTTTTT. This codes for CASSSGTPGSGLFF.

V usage is TRBV21-1 and J usage is TRBJ2-5; the table's D call of TRBD1 was not tested on the DNA. TRBV21-1 has pseudogene status. This CDR3 has 19 amino acids. The CDR3 sequence: CAGPAGYRGRVVYQETQYF. The CDR3, as DNA: TGTGCCGGACCGGCGGGTTACAGGGGGCGAGTAGTTTACCAAGAGACCCAGTACTTC.

The chain combines TRBV7-2 with TRBJ2-3; 12 nucleotides agree with TRBD1. This CDR3 has 16 amino acids. V gave up 5 bases and J gave up 2 bases; unmatched junction bases: 5. Germline lookup yields CDR1 SGHTA and CDR2 FQGNSA. CDR3 loop: CASSPMGQGATDTQYF. CDR3 in DNA: TGTGCCAGCAGCCCAATGGGACAGGGGGCCACAGATACGCAGTATTTT. The entire variable domain, with the rest obtained from reference TRBV7-2 and TRBJ2-3, is as follows: GAGVSQSPSNKVTEKGKDVELRCDPISGHTALYWYRQSLGQGLEFLIYFQGNSAPDKSGLPSDRFSAERTGGSVSTLTIQRTQQEDSAVYLCASSPMGQGATDTQYFGPGTRLTVL.

This clone has a single count. The chain recombines TRBV3-1 (or the pseudogene TRBV3-2) with TRBJ2-2; 7 bases fit TRBD2. The CDR3 extends over 15 amino acids. The germline gives CDR1 LGHDT, CDR2 YNNKEL (reference sequence). Unmatched junction bases numbered 10, after V lost 6 bases and J lost 6 bases. CDR3 loop: CASRYFLAAAGELFF. CDR3 bases: TGTGCCAGCAGGTACTTCCTAGCGGCCGCCGGGGAGCTGTTTTTT.

This chain joins TRBV5-8 and TRBJ1-5, with a tentative D call TRBD1 (6 bases). V shed 4 bases and J shed 16 bases, with 18 bases lying between them. In germline, CDR1 is SGHTS, CDR2 YDEGEE. This CDR3 is 12 amino acids long. The DNA of the CDR3 is TGTGCCAGCAGCAGTAAACAGGGACGGAGACATTTT. Protein product: CASSSKQGRRHF.

J is TRBJ2-2 and V is TRBV30; a weak D match, TRBD2 (5 bases). V lost 0 bases and J 5 bases, leaving 13 bases between the germline ends. CDR1 GTSNPN and CDR2 SVGIG come from the germline V gene (reference sequence). The CDR3 extends over 15 amino acids. CDR3 in DNA: TGTGCCTGGAGTGTGGTGAGGGCTAGGACCGGGGAGCTGTTTTTT. Translating gives CAWSVVRARTGELFF.

This clone was seen once. The chain recombines TRBV7-9 with TRBJ2-7; 7 bases align to TRBD1. Germline assignment: CDR1 SEHNR and CDR2 FQNEAQ (reference sequence). J lost 3 bases, V lost 5 bases, and 4 bases had no gene match. CDR3 size: 13 residues. For the CDR3, the DNA is TGTGCCAGCAGCGCCGGGACAGACTACGAGCAGTACTTC. This codes for CASSAGTDYEQYF. Looking up the rest from reference TRBV7-9 and TRBJ2-7 gives the full variable domain: DTGVSQNPRHKITKRGQNVTFRCDPISEHNRLYWYRQTLGQGPEFLTYFQNEAQLEKSRLLSDRFSAERPKGSFSTLEIQRTEQGDSAMYLCASSAGTDYEQYFGPGTRLTVT.

V and J are TRBV5-5 and TRBJ1-5, with D unclear. The CDR3 contains 15 residues. Per the germline V gene, CDR1 is SGHKS and CDR2 is YYEKEE (reference sequence). V was cut by 1 base and J by 6 bases, with 14 bases left in between. The CDR3 nucleotides are TGTGCCAGCAGCTTGAGCGGGGAAGTAGGTCAGCCCCAGCATTTT. Its protein product is CASSLSGEVGQPQHF.

The gene calls are TRBV18 and TRBJ2-1; possibly TRBD1 for D (7 bases). The CDR3 is 16 amino acids. Germline CDR1 and CDR2: KGHSH and LQKENI. V lost 6 bases to trimming and J lost 7 bases, with 22 bases between them. CDR3 residues: CASSALQGTSVNEQFF. In DNA, the CDR3 is TGTGCCAGCTCTGCACTACAGGGGACTTCTGTGAATGAGCAGTTCTTC. The whole variable domain, remainder taken from reference TRBV18 and TRBJ2-1, is NAGVMQNPRHLVRRRGQEARLRCSPMKGHSHVYWYRQLPEEGLKFMVYLQKENIIDESGMPKERFSAEFPKEGPSILRIQQVVRGDSAAYFCASSALQGTSVNEQFFGPGTRLTVL.

This clone was detected once. J is TRBJ2-3 and V is TRBV19, with a tentative D call TRBD2 (5 bases). Germline V lookup: CDR1 LNHDA, CDR2 SQIVND (reference sequence). Trimming removed 7 bases from V and 3 bases from J, with 11 bases in between. This CDR3 region has 13 residues. The CDR3 nucleotides read TGTGCCAGTACTGGGAGTTTGACAGATACGCAGTATTTT. This encodes CASTGSLTDTQYF.

V usage is TRBV30 and J usage is TRBJ1-2; possible D gene TRBD1, 6 bases. V lost 1 base and J lost 4, with 10 bases in between. CDR3 length: 13 residues. Per the germline V gene, CDR1 is GTSNPN and CDR2 is SVGIG (reference sequence). For the CDR3, the DNA is TGTGCCTGGAGTGAGGACAGCTTCTATGGCTACACCTTC. Its translation is CAWSEDSFYGYTF.

This clone was seen just once. The CDR3 here is CASSLEDLNTGELFF. CDR3 sequence (DNA): TGCGCCAGCAGCTTGGAGGACTTGAACACCGGGGAGCTGTTTTTT. The chain couples TRBV5-1 to TRBJ2-2; TRBD2 is a possible D gene (5 bases). CDR1 SGHRS and CDR2 YFSETQ come from the germline V gene. This CDR3 is 15 amino acids long. V was trimmed by 0 bases and J by 1 base, leaving 7 bases between them.

This clone was counted between two and nine times. The chain combines TRBV2 with TRBJ2-3, with TRBD2 matching 10 bases. This CDR3 contains 16 residues. V shed 3 bases and J 4 bases; nucleotides not matched to a gene: 7. Germline lookup yields CDR1 SNHLY and CDR2 FYNNEI. The chain's CDR3 is CASSEERGGRADTQYF. CDR3 in DNA: TGTGCCAGCAGTGAGGAGCGGGGGGGCCGAGCAGATACGCAGTATTTT.

This sequence joins TRBV19 and TRBJ1-2; 9 bases align to TRBD1. Germline loops: CDR1 LNHDA, CDR2 SQIVND (reference sequence). Trimming removed 6 bases from V and 4 bases from J; junction bases left unmatched: 9. The CDR3 consists of 15 residues. Here the CDR3 reads CASSEGGTGLYGYTF. CDR3 DNA: TGTGCCAGTAGCGAGGGAGGGACAGGGCTCTATGGCTACACCTTC.